Presented here are 10 T cell receptor beta chains from one specimen sequenced in a study of PD-1 blockade in classical Hodgkin lymphoma. The table came from immunoSEQ multiplex PCR; TCRdb's copy has only in-frame clones and leaves some out. The sample shows 40,000 to 45,000 clones, around four fifths of them seen only once. All the patients suffered relapse after autologous stem cell transplantation, and brentuximab vedotin exposure differed. Here the sequenced sample was peripheral blood mononuclear cells (PBMCs), taken at baseline. These receptors were obtained from a human donor with classical Hodgkin lymphoma.

The V and J genes are TRBV9 and TRBJ2-3; D unresolved. This CDR3 is built from 14 residues. The ends were cut back, 4 bases at V and 1 base at J, with 10 bases in the middle. CDR1 and CDR2 from the germline V gene are SGDLS and YYNGEE. CDR3 in amino acids: CASSPALRTDTQYF. The CDR3 DNA is TGTGCCAGCAGCCCCGCTCTCCGCACAGATACGCAGTATTTT.

The gene calls are TRBV11-2 and TRBJ2-3; maybe TRBD1 (6 bases). This CDR3 has 14 residues. Per the germline V gene, CDR1 is SGHAT and CDR2 is FQNNGV. The V end was cut by 3 bases, the J end by 5 bases, with 12 bases between. The CDR3 region is CASSLGNREDTQYF. As DNA, the CDR3 is TGTGCCAGCAGCTTGGGTAACAGGGAAGATACGCAGTATTTT.

The rearrangement uses TRBV6-5 and TRBJ2-2; D perhaps matches TRBD2 (6 bases). Deletions cut 6 bases from V and 5 bases from J, with 16 bases between. Germline CDR1 reads MNHEY; CDR2 reads SVGAGI. The CDR3 is 15 amino acids. This chain's CDR3 is CASSRSGRGTGELFF. The CDR3 DNA reads TGTGCCAGCAGCCGGAGCGGCCGGGGGACCGGGGAGCTGTTTTTT.

CDR3 amino acids: CASSFDPSRAAYEQYF. CDR3 coding DNA: TGTGCCAGCAGCTTCGATCCTTCCCGGGCTGCCTACGAGCAGTACTTC. The chain joins TRBV7-2 to TRBJ2-7; no definite D call. CDR3 length: 16 amino acids. Germline V gives CDR1 SGHTA, CDR2 FQGNSA. V lost 3 bases, J lost 2 bases, and 17 bases lay in between.

The CDR3 reads CASSWVRGQTDTQYF. For the CDR3, the DNA is TGTGCCAGCAGTTGGGTCAGGGGGCAAACAGATACGCAGTATTTT. The chain employs TRBV27 and TRBJ2-3; 8 nucleotides align to TRBD1. The length of the CDR3 is 15 residues. The J segment lost 3 bases and the V segment lost 4 bases, leaving 6 bases of the junction unmatched. Germline assignment: CDR1 MNHEY and CDR2 SMNVEV (reference sequence).

J is TRBJ1-4 and V is TRBV7-9; no reliable D call. There are 13 residues in the CDR3. Germline V gene lookup returns CDR1 SEHNR and CDR2 FQNEAQ (reference sequence). The V end lost 0 bases, the J end lost 11 bases, and 10 bases lay between the germline ends. CDR3 nucleotide sequence: TGTGCCAGCAGCTTAGCGCTCTCGGAGAAACTGTTTTTT. The encoded protein is CASSLALSEKLFF.

Only a few counts were recorded for this clone. The chain has TRBV4-2 and TRBJ1-3; D is unclear. Trimming took 4 bases from V and 2 from J, leaving 12 bases between them. The CDR3 has 15 amino acids. The V gene's germline CDR1 is LGHNA and CDR2 YNFKEQ. The CDR3 nucleotides read TGTGCCAGCAGCCCCCCGGGGATAGCTGGAAACACCATATATTTT. Encoded protein: CASSPPGIAGNTIYF.

The chain uses TRBV7-2 and TRBJ1-4, with 11 bases matching TRBD1. The CDR3 spans 15 residues. Germline V gene data show CDR1 as SGHTA and CDR2 as FQGNSA. J was trimmed by 5 bases and V by 6 bases; bases with no gene match: 5. The CDR3 DNA reads TGTGCCAGCAGACCTGGGACAGGGGGGAATGAAAAACTGTTTTTT. Its translation: CASRPGTGGNEKLFF.

This clone showed up just once. The V call is TRBV7-6, the J call TRBJ2-5; 11 nucleotides agree with TRBD2. V was clipped by 4 bases and J by 4 bases; unmatched bases: 5. The CDR3 totals 15 residues. Germline V lookup: CDR1 SGHVS, CDR2 FNYEAQ. CDR3 sequence: CASSSLAGAGETQYF. DNA for the CDR3: TGTGCCAGCAGCTCACTAGCGGGGGCGGGAGAGACCCAGTACTTC.

This chain joins TRBV11-2 and TRBJ1-6, with a tentative D call TRBD1 (5 bases). This CDR3 is 13 amino acids long. Trimming left V 4 bases short and J 12 bases short, with 13 bases between. The V gene's germline CDR1 is SGHAT and CDR2 FQNNGV. The CDR3 coding sequence is TGTGCCAGCAGCTCGGGACCGCATCGACCCCTCCACTTT. Its translation: CASSSGPHRPLHF. Combining the CDR3 with reference TRBV11-2 and TRBJ1-6 gives the whole variable domain EAGVAQSPRYKIIEKRQSVAFWCNPISGHATLYWYQQILGQGPKLLIQFQNNGVVDDSQLPKDRFSAERLKGVDSTLKIQPAKLEDSAVYLCASSSGPHRPLHFGNGTRLTVT.